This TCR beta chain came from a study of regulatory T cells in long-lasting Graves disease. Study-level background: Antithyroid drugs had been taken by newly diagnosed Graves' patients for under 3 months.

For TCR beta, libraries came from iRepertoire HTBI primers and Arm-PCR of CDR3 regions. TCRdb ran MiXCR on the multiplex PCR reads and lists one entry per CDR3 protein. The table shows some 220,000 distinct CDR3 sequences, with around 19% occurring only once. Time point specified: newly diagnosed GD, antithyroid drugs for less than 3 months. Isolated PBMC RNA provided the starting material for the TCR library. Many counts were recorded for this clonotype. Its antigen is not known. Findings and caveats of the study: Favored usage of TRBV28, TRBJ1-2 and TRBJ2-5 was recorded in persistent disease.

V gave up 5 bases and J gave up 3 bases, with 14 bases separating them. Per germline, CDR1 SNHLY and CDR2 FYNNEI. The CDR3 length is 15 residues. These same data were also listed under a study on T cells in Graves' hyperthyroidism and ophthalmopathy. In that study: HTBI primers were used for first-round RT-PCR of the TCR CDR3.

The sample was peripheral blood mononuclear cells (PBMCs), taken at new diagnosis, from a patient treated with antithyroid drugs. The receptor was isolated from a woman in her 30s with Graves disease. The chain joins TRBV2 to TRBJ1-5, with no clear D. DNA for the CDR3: TGTGCCAGCAGTCCCACGCGGGGAAACAATCAGCCCCAGCATTTT. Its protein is CASSPTRGNNQPQHF.